The present TCR beta chain was sequenced within a study of T cell responses to AZD1222 COVID-19 vaccine. Worth noting for this clone: What it recognizes is unknown.

Overall study findings and caveats: Unmutated variant regions reportedly attract nearly half of all spike-specific TCRs. Donors were chiefly white British, with a greater number of females, and clonal diversity was perhaps underestimated.

Clones were sequenced by immunoSEQ multiplex PCR, and TCRdb holds only the in-frame ones, with some missing. The table includes tens of thousands of clones, 82% detected once. This CDR3 spans 15 amino acids. CDR1 and CDR2 (germline): MNHEY, SMNVEV (reference sequence). Germline trimming cut 5 bases from V and 4 bases from J; bases unmatched to any gene: 7. This sequence joins TRBV27 and TRBJ2-3; TRBD1 matches at 9 bases. Sequences were derived from peripheral blood, sampled on day 0 of AZD1222 vaccination. The clonotype comes from an adult in good health. The CDR3 DNA reads TGTGCCAGCAGTCCCAGAGGACAGGGGTCAGATACGCAGTATTTT. This sequence encodes CASSPRGQGSDTQYF.